One sample yielded the 19 T cell receptor beta chains listed below, sequenced in a study of cytomegalovirus exposure and HLA in healthy donors (dated by TCRdb to 2015 to 2018). Library preparation was by the immunoSEQ multiplex PCR assay. The multiplex PCR relied on a mix of 60 forward primers for TCR Vbeta segments and 13 reverse primers for TCR Jbeta segments. The table comes from immuneACCESS by way of TCRdb, which keeps in-frame sequences with V and J called. Part of the clones is missing from these tables; in studies checked, under half for an unresolved V gene and the rest for unknown reasons. Recorded for this sample are approximately 140,000 clones; around 77% of them occurred a single time. The ten top clones hold more than 0.95% of the sample. The source material was PBMCs. The receptors were sampled from a man younger than 30 in good health and CMV-seronegative.

The chain carries TRBV25-1 and TRBJ2-3, with TRBD1 identical over 8 bases. The CDR3 has 13 residues. With V trimmed by 7 bases and J by 8 bases, 8 bases remained unmatched. In germline, CDR1 is MGHDK, CDR2 SYGVNS. This chain's CDR3 is CASKGRGRVTQYF. The CDR3 DNA reads TGTGCCAGCAAGGGCAGGGGGCGTGTTACGCAGTATTTT.

The J gene is TRBJ1-2, the V gene TRBV10-3; D is uncertain. The CDR3 has 15 residues. The V end was cut by 1 base, the J end by 4 bases, with 13 bases between. The germline gives CDR1 ENHRY, CDR2 SYGVKD. The CDR3 coding sequence is TGTGCCATCAGTGAGTGGCAACAGAGATCCTATGGCTACACCTTC. Translating gives CAISEWQQRSYGYTF.

The CDR3 reads CASRMDRYYEQYF. Written as DNA, the CDR3 is TGTGCCAGCAGGATGGACAGATACTACGAGCAGTACTTC. The V gene is TRBV6-5, the J gene TRBJ2-7; a possible D gene is TRBD1 (6 bases). This CDR3 has 13 amino acids. V was trimmed by 6 bases and J by 3 bases, leaving 12 bases between them. The germline V gene has CDR1 MNHEY and CDR2 SVGAGI.

This clone has only a few counts. V usage is TRBV19 and J usage is TRBJ1-5; 11 bases align to TRBD1. CDR1 is LNHDA and CDR2 is SQIVND in the germline V gene (reference sequence). The junction had 3 bases not matched to a gene; V was cut back by 3 bases and J by 2 bases. This CDR3 is 16 amino acids long. The CDR3 is CASSIQDRGRNQPQHF. CDR3 nucleotides: TGTGCCAGTAGTATTCAGGACAGGGGGCGCAATCAGCCCCAGCATTTT.

The chain joins TRBV18 to TRBJ1-6, with D unclear. CDR3 length equals 14 residues. The V end was cut by 2 bases, the J end by 10 bases, with 12 bases between. CDR1 and CDR2 from the germline V gene are KGHSH and LQKENI. Here the CDR3 reads CASSPNEADSPLHF. The CDR3, as DNA: TGTGCCAGCTCACCAAACGAGGCAGACTCACCCCTCCACTTT.

V gene TRBV5-5 combines with J gene TRBJ2-5; 7 nucleotides match TRBD2. The length of the CDR3 is 17 residues. CDR1 is SGHKS, CDR2 YYEKEE, per germline (reference sequence). The junction had 13 bases not matched to a gene; V was cut back by 2 bases and J by 3 bases. The CDR3 DNA is TGTGCCAGCAGCTTTATACCACGAAGCGGGGAAAAAGAGACCCAGTACTTC. It codes for CASSFIPRSGEKETQYF. Based on the CDR3 plus reference TRBV5-5 and TRBJ2-5, the full variable domain is DAGVTQSPTHLIKTRGQQVTLRCSPISGHKSVSWYQQVLGQGPQFIFQYYEKEERGRGNFPDRFSARQFPNYSSELNVNALLLGDSALYLCASSFIPRSGEKETQYFGPGTRLLVL.

This chain connects TRBV18 to TRBJ2-5; maybe TRBD1 (5 bases). This CDR3 has 18 amino acids. V gave up 1 base and J gave up 3 bases, with 21 bases separating them. Germline V gene lookup returns CDR1 KGHSH and CDR2 LQKENI. CDR3 residues: CASSPLPIQVRPEETQYF. The CDR3, as DNA: TGTGCCAGCTCACCACTCCCGATACAGGTGCGGCCGGAAGAGACCCAGTACTTC.

This clone has more than one count but fewer than ten. As DNA, the CDR3 is TGCGCCAGCAGCCCAGGGGACACTTGGAACACTGAAGCTTTCTTT. The encoded protein is CASSPGDTWNTEAFF. The rearrangement uses TRBV4-3 and TRBJ1-1; D possibly corresponds to TRBD1 (6 bases). The V end was cut by 4 bases, the J end by 1 base, with 13 bases between. CDR1 LGHNA and CDR2 YSLEER come from the germline V gene. CDR3 length: 15 residues.

The chain has TRBV19 and TRBJ1-6, with no clear D. V lost 6 bases and J lost 3, with 15 bases in between. CDR3 length: 16 amino acids. Germline loops: CDR1 LNHDA, CDR2 SQIVND (reference sequence). The CDR3 bases are TGTGCCAGTAGGGGAGGCGGCGGCGTCTATAATTCACCCCTCCACTTT. Its translation: CASRGGGGVYNSPLHF.

V and J are TRBV5-6 and TRBJ1-2, with no clear D. The germline V gene encodes CDR1 SGHDT and CDR2 YYEEEE. The ends were cut back, 2 bases at V and 8 bases at J, with 10 bases in the middle. The length of the CDR3 is 12 residues. The CDR3 DNA sequence: TGTGCCAGCAGCTTCCCTGGGCGAGGCTACACCTTC. Protein: CASSFPGRGYTF.

The chain uses TRBV13 and TRBJ2-1, with 7 nucleotides matching TRBD1. V lost 6 bases to trimming and J lost 1 base; unmatched junction nucleotides: 9. The CDR3 contains 16 residues. Germline CDR1 is PRHDT and CDR2 is FYEKMQ (reference sequence). Here the CDR3 DNA reads TGTGCCAGCAGAGGGACAGACGTGAGTTCCTACAATGAGCAGTTCTTC. As protein: CASRGTDVSSYNEQFF.

This clone was seen only a few times. This chain uses TRBV29-1 with TRBJ1-5; D call uncertain. The V end lost 4 bases, the J end lost 2 bases, and 12 bases lay between the germline ends. The CDR3 consists of 14 residues. Germline CDR1 SQVTM, CDR2 ANQGSEA. The CDR3 nucleotides read TGCAGCGTTGCCACGGGGAGAGGCAATCAGCCCCAGCATTTT. Protein sequence: CSVATGRGNQPQHF.

V usage is TRBV19 and J usage is TRBJ2-7; 7 bases fit TRBD1. CDR3 size: 15 residues. In germline, CDR1 is LNHDA, CDR2 SQIVND (reference sequence). V lost 0 bases, J lost 3 bases, and 5 bases stayed unmatched. In nucleotides, the CDR3 is TGTGCCAGTAGTATAGATAAGGACAGGTTCTACGAGCAGTACTTC. This codes for CASSIDKDRFYEQYF.

The J gene is TRBJ2-7, the V gene TRBV7-8, with 10 bases identical to TRBD2. V dropped 1 base and J dropped 9; count of bases not matched to a gene: 9. Germline values: CDR1 SGHVS, CDR2 FQNEAQ. CDR3 size: 15 residues. The CDR3 nucleotides read TGTGCCAGCAGCTTAGGGACTAGCGGTGTTGGTGTGCAGTACTTC. Its protein product is CASSLGTSGVGVQYF.

The J gene is TRBJ1-3, the V gene TRBV30; 8 bases align to TRBD1. Germline V lookup: CDR1 GTSNPN, CDR2 SVGIG (reference sequence). V was pared by 4 bases and J by 4 bases, with 9 bases of the junction left unmatched. The CDR3 spans 15 residues. The CDR3, as DNA: TGTGCCTGGACCTCTCAGGGGGCCCCCGGAAACACCATATATTTT. Translating gives CAWTSQGAPGNTIYF.

The genes are TRBV2 and TRBJ2-3; D is uncertain. Germline-derived CDR1 and CDR2 are SNHLY and FYNNEI. The CDR3 has 16 amino acids. Trimming pared 5 bases from V and 0 bases from J, leaving 15 bases between. The CDR3 region is CASSIRPPSSTDTQYF. CDR3 coding DNA: TGTGCCAGCAGTATCAGGCCCCCATCTAGCACAGATACGCAGTATTTT.

The chain has TRBV5-1 and TRBJ1-2; 10 positions agree with TRBD1. Germline CDR1 SGHRS, CDR2 YFSETQ. The CDR3 is 15 residues long. The V and J ends lost 4 bases and 3 bases, in that order; junction bases with no gene match: 6. In DNA, the CDR3 is TGCGCCAGCAGCCCGGAGGGACAGGGGTACTATGGCTACACCTTC. Translation gives CASSPEGQGYYGYTF.

This chain joins TRBV28 and TRBJ1-2; maybe TRBD1 (5 bases). The V and J ends lost 4 bases and 4 bases respectively, with 10 bases between them. Germline assignment: CDR1 MDHEN and CDR2 SYDVKM. The CDR3 has 13 amino acids. The CDR3 coding sequence is TGTGCCAGCAGTTCCGGGGGTAGCTATGGCTACACCTTC. It encodes CASSSGGSYGYTF.

The chain links TRBV6-5 to TRBJ1-5; D may be TRBD1 (5 bases). The ends were cut back, 6 bases at V and 3 bases at J, with 15 bases in the middle. CDR1 MNHEY and CDR2 SVGAGI come from the germline V gene. This CDR3 contains 15 residues. CDR3 residues: CASRPKGAYNQPQHF. The CDR3 coding sequence is TGTGCCAGCAGGCCTAAAGGGGCATACAATCAGCCCCAGCATTTT.